Following are 24 T cell receptor beta chains from one sample sequenced in a study of blood T cell repertoires in COVID-19. Here immunoSEQ multiplex PCR was the method, and the copy in TCRdb shows in-frame clones only, minus some. The sample consists of 150,000 to 200,000 clones, 81% of them appearing once. Source material: peripheral blood. All receptors derive from a man aged 55 to 70 with active or convalescent COVID-19.

This clone was observed a few times. The V gene is TRBV7-8, the J gene TRBJ1-1, with a possible D match to TRBD1 (5 bases). The CDR3 has 14 residues. Per germline, CDR1 SGHVS and CDR2 FQNEAQ. With 5 bases removed from V and 5 bases from J, the gap between germline ends came to 15 bases. The CDR3, as DNA: TGTGCCAGCAGCCCGCAGGGACTCGCGACTGAAGCTTTCTTT. Its translation: CASSPQGLATEAFF.

V and J are TRBV11-2 and TRBJ1-1; 9 nucleotides line up with TRBD1. The germline V gene encodes CDR1 SGHAT and CDR2 FQNNGV. The junction had 11 bases not matched to a gene; V was cut back by 5 bases and J by 7 bases. The CDR3 contains 15 residues. The CDR3 nucleotides are TGTGCCAGCAGCACCCGAACAGGGGGCGCGGGTGAAGCTTTCTTT. Translation: CASSTRTGGAGEAFF.

The chain recombines TRBV10-3 with TRBJ2-3; D might be TRBD1 (6 bases). From germline, CDR1 is ENHRY and CDR2 SYGVKD. This CDR3 is 14 amino acids long. The ends were cut back, 7 bases at V and 4 bases at J, with 15 bases in the middle. CDR3: CAIKGRGNADTQYF. In DNA, the CDR3 is TGTGCCATCAAGGGCAGGGGTAATGCAGATACGCAGTATTTT.

This rearrangement joins TRBV7-9 to TRBJ1-1, with a weak D call TRBD1 (6 bases). V lost 5 bases, J lost 0 bases, and 7 bases lay in between. CDR1 is SEHNR and CDR2 is FQNEAQ in the germline V gene (reference sequence). CDR3 length: 13 amino acids. The CDR3 DNA is TGTGCCAGCAGCCAGGGGATGAACACTGAAGCTTTCTTT. Its translation is CASSQGMNTEAFF.

The chain combines TRBV5-4 with TRBJ1-2; weak D call: TRBD1 (5 bases). Trimming took off 4 bases at V and 4 bases at J, with 20 bases between the two ends. This CDR3 has 16 amino acids. Germline values: CDR1 SGHNT, CDR2 YYREEE (reference sequence). CDR3 bases: TGTGCCAGCAGCCATGACCGCGGGGCAACGGTCTATGGCTACACCTTC. It specifies CASSHDRGATVYGYTF.

The CDR3, as DNA: TGTGCCAGCAGCCCTAGGTCAGAGACCCAGTACTTC. Translated, it gives CASSPRSETQYF. The chain recombines TRBV3-1 (or the pseudogene TRBV3-2) with TRBJ2-5; D call uncertain. V lost 4 bases and J lost 4, with 7 bases in between. This CDR3 is 12 amino acids long. CDR1 and CDR2 (germline): LGHDT, YNNKEL (reference sequence).

The chain recombines TRBV19 with TRBJ1-4; D might be TRBD1 (5 bases). V shed 7 bases and J shed 4 bases, with 10 bases lying between them. There are 13 residues in the CDR3. Germline V gene sequence: CDR1 LNHDA, CDR2 SQIVND (reference sequence). The CDR3 here is CASIGANNEKLFF. Written as DNA, the CDR3 is TGTGCCAGTATAGGGGCAAATAATGAAAAACTGTTTTTT.

J is TRBJ1-1 and V is TRBV27; 10 bases fit TRBD1. Germline lookup yields CDR1 MNHEY and CDR2 SMNVEV (reference sequence). After removal of 5 bases from V and 5 bases from J, the junction contained 8 bases not matched to a gene. This CDR3 has 15 amino acids. The CDR3 region has the DNA TGTGCCAGCAGTACTCCGGGACAGGGGATTACTGAAGCTTTCTTT. The encoded protein is CASSTPGQGITEAFF.

The chain combines TRBV18 with TRBJ1-2; D is undetermined. The length of the CDR3 is 14 residues. The germline V and J ends were trimmed by 6 bases and 2 bases, with 13 bases remaining between them. The germline V gene has CDR1 KGHSH and CDR2 LQKENI. The CDR3 DNA follows: TGTGCCAGCTCTTCAACCAGGCTGAACTATGGCTACACCTTC. Residues: CASSSTRLNYGYTF.

This rearrangement joins TRBV5-1 to TRBJ2-7, with D possibly matching TRBD1 (6 bases). V lost 4 bases to trimming and J lost 3 bases, with 14 bases between them. CDR1 and CDR2 (germline): SGHRS, YFSETQ. The CDR3 loop spans 14 amino acids. For the CDR3, the DNA is TGCGCCAGCAGCGCATCCGGGACATACTACGAGCAGTACTTC. Translated, it gives CASSASGTYYEQYF.

CDR3 DNA: TGTGCCAGCAGCTTACAGGGTCCGACTGAAGCTTTCTTT. Its translation is CASSLQGPTEAFF. The rearrangement uses TRBV7-2 and TRBJ1-1, with D maybe TRBD1 (5 bases). Trimming stripped 2 bases from V and 5 bases from J, with 9 bases between. Germline V gene lookup returns CDR1 SGHTA and CDR2 FQGNSA. CDR3 length equals 13 residues. The variable domain in full, with the rest retrieved from reference TRBV7-2 and TRBJ1-1, is GAGVSQSPSNKVTEKGKDVELRCDPISGHTALYWYRQSLGQGLEFLIYFQGNSAPDKSGLPSDRFSAERTGGSVSTLTIQRTQQEDSAVYLCASSLQGPTEAFFGQGTRLTVV.

V gene TRBV5-1 combines with J gene TRBJ1-3, with D possibly TRBD1 on 5 matching bases. The CDR3 runs to 16 residues. V lost 3 bases to trimming and J lost 0 bases, with 13 bases between them. From germline, CDR1 is SGHRS and CDR2 YFSETQ. The CDR3 DNA follows: TGCGCCAGCAGCTCCCTTGACAGTCCCTCTGGAAACACCATATATTTT. This translates into CASSSLDSPSGNTIYF.

V usage is TRBV3-1 (or the pseudogene TRBV3-2) and J usage is TRBJ2-5; D might be TRBD2 (6 bases). Looked up from germline, CDR1 is LGHDT and CDR2 is YNNKEL (reference sequence). The CDR3 is made up of 14 amino acids. Trimming pared 4 bases from V and 7 bases from J, leaving 16 bases between. The CDR3 DNA follows: TGTGCCAGCAGCCCCCTCGGAACGGAGGGGACCCAGTACTTC. Protein sequence: CASSPLGTEGTQYF.

This clone was counted a single time. This chain uses TRBV29-1 with TRBJ2-7; 9 bases align to TRBD1. Germline CDR1 and CDR2: SQVTM and ANQGSEA. The CDR3 has 15 amino acids. V lost 4 bases to trimming and J lost 6 bases; unmatched junction nucleotides: 13. The CDR3 DNA reads TGCAGCGTTGTCGTTACCGGGACAGGGACGATCGAGCAGTACTTC. Protein: CSVVVTGTGTIEQYF.

V is TRBV4-2 and J is TRBJ2-1, with 7 bases identical to TRBD2. Germline CDR1 and CDR2: LGHNA and YNFKEQ. The CDR3 contains 15 residues. Germline trimming cut 3 bases from V and 0 bases from J; bases unmatched to any gene: 2. CDR3 DNA sequence: TGTGCCAGCAGCCACGGCGGGAGCTCCTACAATGAGCAGTTCTTC. It specifies CASSHGGSSYNEQFF.

The chain has TRBV6-5 and TRBJ2-7, with 7 bases aligning to TRBD2. V was pared by 2 bases and J by 0 bases, with 4 bases of the junction left unmatched. The CDR3 length is 15 residues. Germline lookup yields CDR1 MNHEY and CDR2 SVGAGI. The CDR3 loop is CASSYERGFSYEQYF. DNA of the CDR3: TGTGCCAGCAGTTACGAGCGGGGTTTCTCCTACGAGCAGTACTTC.

V and J are TRBV7-8 and TRBJ1-3; TRBD1 matches at 7 bases. V lost 5 bases and J lost 0; bases outside the gene matches: 10. CDR3 length: 17 residues. Looked up from germline, CDR1 is SGHVS and CDR2 is FQNEAQ. CDR3 region: CASSPQGQSFSGNTIYF. The CDR3, as DNA: TGTGCCAGCAGCCCGCAGGGACAGTCCTTCTCTGGAAACACCATATATTTT.

This chain joins TRBV28 and TRBJ1-2; tentative D call: TRBD1 (6 bases). V lost 1 base and J 4 bases, leaving 10 bases between the germline ends. This CDR3 region has 14 residues. Germline lookup yields CDR1 MDHEN and CDR2 SYDVKM. CDR3 sequence: CASSLSRGPYGYTF. In nucleotides, the CDR3 is TGTGCCAGCAGTTTATCCAGGGGCCCCTATGGCTACACCTTC.

The chain joins TRBV5-1 to TRBJ2-7; no firm D call. CDR3 size: 12 residues. V was pared by 1 base and J by 2 bases, with 4 bases between. Germline values: CDR1 SGHRS, CDR2 YFSETQ. For the CDR3, the DNA is TGCGCCAGCAGCTTGTATCCCTACGAGCAGTACTTC. This translates into CASSLYPYEQYF.

This sequence joins TRBV11-2 and TRBJ2-5, with D maybe TRBD1 (7 bases). CDR1 SGHAT and CDR2 FQNNGV come from the germline V gene. V was pared by 2 bases and J by 4 bases, with 14 bases between. This CDR3 is built from 15 residues. The CDR3 bases are TGTGCCAGCAGCTTATTCCCCCAGGGGGGAGAGACCCAGTACTTC. It is translated as CASSLFPQGGETQYF.

The chain combines TRBV24-1 with TRBJ1-1; D is ambiguous. Germline values: CDR1 KGHDR, CDR2 SFDVKD. The V end lost 2 bases, the J end lost 7 bases, and 19 bases lay between the germline ends. CDR3 size: 16 residues. The CDR3 region has the DNA TGTGCCACCAGTGATTCCCTCGGAGGAGGGTCGGGTGAAGCTTTCTTT. It yields the protein CATSDSLGGGSGEAFF.

This sequence joins TRBV6-4 and TRBJ1-2; 8 bases fit TRBD1. The CDR3 loop spans 15 amino acids. Germline trimming cut 2 bases from V and 4 bases from J; bases unmatched to any gene: 6. CDR1 is MRHNA, CDR2 SNTAGT, per germline. CDR3 DNA: TGTGCCAGCAGTGACGGGACAGGTTCGGTCTATGGCTACACCTTC. Amino acid sequence: CASSDGTGSVYGYTF.

The sample holds a few counts of this clone. The chain combines TRBV3-1 (or the pseudogene TRBV3-2) with TRBJ2-7; TRBD1 matches 9 bases. The CDR3 covers 15 residues. V lost 3 bases, J lost 5 bases, and 8 bases stayed unmatched. Germline V gene sequence: CDR1 LGHDT, CDR2 YNNKEL (reference sequence). CDR3 protein: CASSQRRDRANEQYF. CDR3 coding DNA: TGTGCCAGCAGCCAGCGCCGGGACAGGGCTAACGAGCAGTACTTC.

J is TRBJ2-7 and V is TRBV28; 7 bases fit TRBD2. The CDR3 spans 14 residues. CDR1 and CDR2 (germline): MDHEN, SYDVKM. J lost 3 bases, V lost 1 base, and 3 bases had no gene match. The CDR3 sequence is CASSLSGGSYEQYF. CDR3 bases: TGTGCCAGCAGTTTATCAGGCGGGAGCTACGAGCAGTACTTC.